The rows below give T cell receptor beta chains drawn from one sample of a study of T cell repertoires in ileal Crohn's disease. The repertoire was sequenced with immunoSEQ multiplex PCR; TCRdb's copy has only in-frame clones and lacks some. The sample contains 3,500 to 4,500 clones, 65% to 80% of which appear only once. The specimen sequenced was ileal tissue. These receptors were collected from an adult with Crohn's disease. Both conserved end residues are part of each CDR3. Fields, in order: clone size, D gene, V gene, J gene, CDR3 protein, CDR3 DNA. The D gene is left open where the match is weak. Not every row has a clone size; where given, it reads once, few, many or a size class.

size: NA; D: NA; V: TRBV11-3; J: TRBJ1-1; CDR3: CASNGQMNTEAFF; DNA: TGTGCCAGCAACGGACAGATGAACACTGAAGCTTTCTTT
size: NA; D: NA; V: TRBV6-6; J: TRBJ1-2; CDR3: CASSRTLGAYGYTF; DNA: TGTGCCAGCAGTCGGACCCTGGGGGCATATGGCTACACCTTC
size: NA; D: NA; V: TRBV6-5; J: TRBJ1-2; CDR3: CASSYSRSYGYTF; DNA: TGTGCCAGCAGTTACAGCAGGTCCTATGGCTACACCTTC
size: NA; D: TRBD1; V: TRBV5-1; J: TRBJ1-5; CDR3: CASSLGTVMGNQPQHF; DNA: TGCGCCAGCAGCTTAGGGACAGTCATGGGCAATCAGCCCCAGCATTTT
size: NA; D: TRBD1; V: TRBV15; J: TRBJ2-5; CDR3: CATSTSGGGSETQYF; DNA: TGTGCCACCAGTACTTCAGGGGGCGGTTCAGAGACCCAGTACTTC
size: NA; D: TRBD2; V: TRBV5-1; J: TRBJ2-5; CDR3: CASSLGLEETQYF; DNA: TGTGCCAGCAGCTTGGGACTAGAAGAGACCCAGTACTTC
size: NA; D: NA; V: TRBV2; J: TRBJ2-3; CDR3: CATAQAGTDTQYF; DNA: TGTGCCACCGCACAGGCGGGAACAGATACGCAGTATTTT
size: NA; D: NA; V: TRBV7-7; J: TRBJ2-2; CDR3: CASSERGGELFF; DNA: TGTGCTAGCAGCGAAAGGGGCGGGGAGCTGTTTTTT
size: NA; D: TRBD1; V: TRBV5-1; J: TRBJ1-1; CDR3: CASSFGPTGFNTEAFF; DNA: TGTGCCAGCAGCTTTGGCCCGACAGGGTTTAACACTGAAGCTTTCTTT
size: NA; D: TRBD2; V: TRBV9; J: TRBJ2-2; CDR3: CASSPIAGGPGELFF; DNA: TGTGCCAGCAGTCCTATAGCGGGAGGTCCCGGGGAGCTGTTTTTT
size: few; D: NA; V: TRBV5-8; J: TRBJ2-7; CDR3: CASSWGSGEQYF; DNA: TGTGCCAGCTCATGGGGCTCGGGCGAGCAGTACTTC
size: NA; D: TRBD1; V: TRBV9; J: TRBJ1-2; CDR3: CASSVDPDRGIFGVYGYTF; DNA: TGTGCCAGCAGCGTAGATCCGGACAGGGGGATTTTTGGAGTCTATGGCTACACCTTC
size: NA; D: TRBD1; V: TRBV19; J: TRBJ2-2; CDR3: CASRDREAGELFF; DNA: TGTGCCAGTAGGGACAGGGAGGCCGGGGAGCTGTTTTTT
size: NA; D: NA; V: TRBV4-2; J: TRBJ2-7; CDR3: CASRLNRDEQYF; DNA: TGTGCCAGCAGGCTAAACAGGGACGAGCAGTACTTC
size: NA; D: NA; V: TRBV4-1; J: TRBJ2-5; CDR3: CASSQGGGVETQYF; DNA: TGCGCCAGCAGCCAAGGCGGAGGTGTTGAGACCCAGTACTTC
size: NA; D: NA; V: TRBV5-1; J: TRBJ1-1; CDR3: CASYRAQNTEAFF; DNA: TGCGCCAGCTACAGGGCCCAGAACACTGAAGCTTTCTTT
size: NA; D: TRBD1; V: TRBV6-5; J: TRBJ1-1; CDR3: CATVKGQGNAEAFF; DNA: TGTGCCACCGTGAAGGGACAGGGGAATGCTGAAGCTTTCTTT
size: NA; D: NA; V: TRBV4-3; J: TRBJ2-7; CDR3: CASSQDRGAIYEQYF; DNA: TGCGCCAGCAGCCAAGATCGGGGAGCGATCTACGAGCAGTACTTC
size: NA; D: NA; V: TRBV6-6; J: TRBJ1-1; CDR3: CASSTHKGGSPTEAFF; DNA: TGTGCCAGCAGTACCCACAAAGGGGGAAGTCCCACTGAAGCTTTCTTT
size: NA; D: NA; V: TRBV29-1; J: TRBJ1-1; CDR3: CSVREGGAAFF; DNA: TGCAGCGTGAGGGAGGGGGGCGCGGCTTTCTTT
size: NA; D: NA; V: TRBV9; J: TRBJ1-6; CDR3: CASSVAGSNNSPLHF; DNA: TGTGCCAGCAGCGTAGCAGGTTCTAATAATTCACCCCTCCACTTT
size: NA; D: TRBD1; V: TRBV5-1; J: TRBJ1-1; CDR3: CASSLDRVRTEAFF; DNA: TGTGCCAGCAGCTTGGACAGGGTGCGGACTGAAGCTTTCTTT
size: NA; D: NA; V: TRBV11-3; J: TRBJ2-7; CDR3: CASSPKGGQVAYEQYF; DNA: TGTGCCAGCAGCCCTAAAGGTGGGCAGGTGGCCTACGAGCAGTACTTC
size: NA; D: NA; V: TRBV6-5; J: TRBJ2-1; CDR3: CASSFQFRVDNEQFF; DNA: TGTGCCAGCAGTTTTCAGTTCAGGGTCGACAATGAGCAGTTCTTC
size: NA; D: TRBD1; V: TRBV7-3; J: TRBJ1-2; CDR3: CASSLYGTGPYGYTF; DNA: TGTGCCAGCAGCTTATACGGGACAGGTCCCTATGGCTACACCTTC
size: NA; D: NA; V: TRBV11-3; J: TRBJ1-1; CDR3: CASSLVGGSEAFF; DNA: TGTGCCAGCAGCTTAGTCGGCGGGAGTGAAGCTTTCTTT
size: few; D: NA; V: TRBV18; J: TRBJ1-1; CDR3: CASSFSEGTEAFF; DNA: TGTGCCAGCTCCTTTTCTGAGGGCACTGAAGCTTTCTTT
size: NA; D: TRBD1; V: TRBV10-1; J: TRBJ1-5; CDR3: CASSPAQGVTYQPQHF; DNA: TGCGCCAGCAGCCCTGCGCAGGGGGTTACCTATCAGCCCCAGCATTTT
size: NA; D: NA; V: TRBV5-1; J: TRBJ1-1; CDR3: CASSLGRGEGNTEAFF; DNA: TGTGCCAGCAGTCTTGGGAGGGGGGAAGGGAACACTGAAGCTTTCTTT
size: few; D: NA; V: TRBV11-3; J: TRBJ2-3; CDR3: CASSLVLIQSADTQYF; DNA: TGTGCCAGCAGCTTAGTTCTTATCCAGTCCGCAGATACGCAGTATTTT
size: NA; D: NA; V: TRBV5-4; J: TRBJ2-1; CDR3: CASSLYPTDYNEQFF; DNA: TGTGCCAGCAGCTTGTACCCGACAGACTACAATGAGCAGTTCTTC
size: NA; D: TRBD1; V: TRBV7-7; J: TRBJ1-1; CDR3: CASSLDRDTEAFF; DNA: TGTGCCAGCAGCTTGGACAGGGACACTGAAGCTTTCTTT
size: NA; D: TRBD1; V: TRBV18; J: TRBJ1-2; CDR3: CASSPGQAGGYTF; DNA: TGTGCCAGCTCACCTGGACAGGCCGGGGGCTACACCTTC
size: few; D: TRBD1; V: TRBV13; J: TRBJ2-3; CDR3: CASSVGGSFSDTQYF; DNA: TGTGCCAGCAGCGTAGGGGGCTCCTTTTCAGATACGCAGTATTTT
size: NA; D: NA; V: TRBV6-4; J: TRBJ1-5; CDR3: CASSVEQYQPQHF; DNA: TGTGCCAGCAGCGTCGAACAATATCAGCCCCAGCATTTT
size: NA; D: NA; V: TRBV5-6; J: TRBJ1-1; CDR3: CASSSPGDLNTEAFF; DNA: TGTGCCAGCAGCTCTCCCGGGGATTTAAACACTGAAGCTTTCTTT
size: NA; D: TRBD1; V: TRBV30; J: TRBJ2-3; CDR3: CAWTRGSSGSTDTQYF; DNA: TGTGCCTGGACCAGGGGGTCTTCGGGAAGCACAGATACGCAGTATTTT
size: NA; D: TRBD2; V: TRBV4-2; J: TRBJ2-1; CDR3: CASSQESSGGGYNEQFF; DNA: TGTGCCAGCAGCCAAGAGTCTAGCGGGGGGGGTTACAATGAGCAGTTCTTC
size: once; D: NA; V: TRBV30; J: TRBJ1-2; CDR3: CAWARQVVFTF; DNA: TGTGCCTGGGCTCGACAGGTAGTTTTCACCTTC
size: few; D: TRBD1; V: TRBV18; J: TRBJ2-7; CDR3: CASSLGTGEVGEQYF; DNA: TGTGCCAGCTCACTTGGGACAGGGGAGGTAGGAGAGCAGTACTTC
size: NA; D: NA; V: TRBV30; J: TRBJ1-3; CDR3: CAWSRVVDTIYF; DNA: TGTGCCTGGAGTCGAGTAGTAGACACCATATATTTT